This T cell receptor (beta chain) was captured by sequencing in a study of OX40 agonist ivuxolimab in advanced cancers. Germline V gene data show CDR1 as SEHNR and CDR2 as FQNEAQ (reference sequence). Trimming pared 5 bases from V and 4 bases from J, leaving 9 bases between. The CDR3 runs 12 residues. Repertoires were generated with immunoSEQ multiplex PCR, while TCRdb's copy carries only in-frame clones and drops some. The sample records roughly 80,000 clones, roughly 83% being singletons. Sequenced here: CD4+ or CD8+ T cells sorted from blood, sampled in a trial of the OX40 agonist ivuxolimab. The chain links TRBV7-9 to TRBJ2-7; tentatively, D is TRBD1 (6 bases). This TCR came from an adult with an advanced solid tumor such as melanoma, head and neck, liver or kidney cancer. The CDR3 reads CASSLTGYEQYF. The CDR3 DNA sequence: TGTGCCAGCAGCCTCACAGGGTACGAGCAGTACTTC.